Listed below are T cell receptor beta chains from one sample, sequenced in a study of cytomegalovirus exposure and HLA in healthy donors. Sequencing used immunoSEQ multiplex PCR; TCRdb keeps in-frame clones, though not all of them. The sample carries some 160,000 clones, around 80% recorded once. The sequenced sample consisted of PBMCs. These receptors were obtained from a man aged 18 to 30 in good health and CMV-seronegative. The CDR3 runs from the conserved cysteine through the conserved F or W. Some rows mark clone size as missing; the rest say once, few, many or name a class of expanded clone.

j_gene	abundance	v_gene	CDR3aa
TRBJ1-5	-	TRBV6-1	CASSGVGALDRGIQPQHF
TRBJ2-1	-	TRBV7-9	CASRPGQAFDNEQFF
TRBJ2-1	few	TRBV6-1	CASIFEASGGHEQFF
TRBJ2-1	-	TRBV6-5	CATREYNEQFF
TRBJ2-3	-	TRBV5-6	CASSLTSGIVDTQYF
TRBJ2-2	once	TRBV10-3	CAIRDRGSTGELFF
TRBJ1-4	-	TRBV7-6	CASSFPLGTGQKATNEKLFF
TRBJ1-6	-	TRBV5-1	CASSLGSSYNSPLHF
TRBJ1-5	few	TRBV7-2	CASSREGQPQHF
TRBJ2-3	-	TRBV7-3	CASSKTGGADTQYF
TRBJ1-3	-	TRBV4-1	CASSQEDRTGDGNTIYF
TRBJ2-3	once	TRBV5-1	CASSLRGQGAVKDTDTQYF
TRBJ1-6	-	TRBV5-1	CASSLDVTGGSPLHF
TRBJ2-5	-	TRBV7-9	CSSSPTTSGSLETQYF
TRBJ1-2	-	TRBV6-5	CASSRSEGFYGYTF
TRBJ2-5	-	TRBV5-4	CASRMTGGGETQYF
TRBJ1-6	-	TRBV30	CAWSVGGNSPLHF
TRBJ1-4	-	TRBV19	CASSIEGQPGEKLFF
TRBJ2-7	few	TRBV5-4	CASSQQGETGYEQYF
TRBJ2-5	-	TRBV6-4	CASSDSLTGVQETQYF
TRBJ2-3	once	TRBV7-2	CASSLVSSSGRNTQYF
TRBJ2-1	few	TRBV5-1	CASSSRGVLTTYNEQFF
TRBJ2-7	once	TRBV7-3	CASSPSGDYEQYF
TRBJ2-1	-	TRBV14	CASSQLGGSYNEQFF
TRBJ2-7	-	TRBV6-5	CASNSPGTGDEQYF
TRBJ2-7	-	TRBV6-1	CASSEELRGEQYF
TRBJ2-7	-	TRBV6-5	CASSYSVGAFYEQYF
TRBJ2-7	-	TRBV7-9	CASSTGITYEQYF